The rows below give T cell receptor beta chains drawn from one sample of a study of T cell responses to AZD1222 COVID-19 vaccine. This table comes from immunoSEQ multiplex PCR, and its TCRdb copy is limited to in-frame clones, with some not included. The sample records under 80,000 clones, approximately 90% being singletons. The specimen was peripheral blood, collected on day 0 of AZD1222 vaccination. Receptor source: an adult in good health. The CDR3 runs from the conserved cysteine through the conserved F or W. D genes are given only for firm matches. Not all rows give a size; the values are once, few, many and, for expanded clones, a class.

CDR3 protein,CDR3 DNA,clone size,V gene,J gene,D gene
CASSHPPGNYGYTF,TGCGCCAGCAGCCATCCCCCAGGGAATTATGGCTACACCTTC,NA,TRBV4-1,TRBJ1-2,NA
CASSSTGTGGVDTQYF,TGTGCCAGCAGCTCCACCGGGACAGGGGGCGTAGATACGCAGTATTTT,NA,TRBV7-6,TRBJ2-3,TRBD1
CASSYSSGVTYEQYF,TGTGCCAGCAGTTACTCGTCGGGGGTTACCTACGAGCAGTACTTC,NA,TRBV6-5,TRBJ2-7,NA
CASSGTGMYEQYF,TGTGCCAGCAGCGGTACAGGGATGTACGAGCAGTACTTC,NA,TRBV13,TRBJ2-7,NA
CASSAQGGNTIYF,TGTGCCAGCAGCGCACAGGGGGGAAACACCATATATTTT,NA,TRBV5-4,TRBJ1-3,TRBD1
CAWRLAGGGTGELFF,TGTGCCTGGAGGCTAGCGGGAGGGGGGACCGGGGAGCTGTTTTTT,NA,TRBV30,TRBJ2-2,TRBD2
CASSQETLGSSGNTIYF,TGTGCCAGCAGCCAAGAGACTTTAGGGAGCTCTGGAAACACCATATATTTT,NA,TRBV3-1/TRBV3-2,TRBJ1-3,NA
CANPPGGQEVGGGELFF,TGTGCCAACCCCCCGGGCGGTCAGGAGGTCGGTGGCGGGGAGCTGTTTTTT,NA,TRBV7-2,TRBJ2-2,NA
CASSPHRRAGGDTDTQYF,TGCGCCAGCAGCCCCCATCGGCGAGCGGGAGGAGATACAGATACGCAGTATTTT,NA,TRBV5-1,TRBJ2-3,TRBD2
CSVDGGHPYEQYF,TGCAGCGTCGACGGGGGGCATCCCTACGAGCAGTACTTC,NA,TRBV29-1,TRBJ2-7,NA
CASSLRGPSGNTIYF,TGTGCCAGCAGCTTACGAGGTCCCTCTGGAAACACCATATATTTT,once,TRBV7-3,TRBJ1-3,NA
CASSFTGEAYEQYF,TGTGCCAGCAGCTTTACAGGTGAAGCCTACGAGCAGTACTTC,NA,TRBV7-9,TRBJ2-7,NA
CASSPPLRSYEQYF,TGCGCCAGCAGCCCCCCGCTCCGCTCCTACGAGCAGTACTTC,NA,TRBV5-1,TRBJ2-7,NA
CATSEKWGSNQPQHF,TGTGCCACCAGTGAAAAGTGGGGGAGCAATCAGCCCCAGCATTTT,once,TRBV24-1,TRBJ1-5,NA
CATSDGRVRQYF,TGTGCCACCAGTGACGGAAGGGTCAGGCAGTACTTC,NA,TRBV24-1,TRBJ2-4,NA
CASRGTGNTGELFF,TGTGCCAGTAGGGGGACAGGGAACACCGGGGAGCTGTTTTTT,NA,TRBV19,TRBJ2-2,TRBD1
CASSFLGRSYNEQFF,TGTGCCAGCAGTTTCCTAGGTCGGTCCTACAATGAGCAGTTCTTC,NA,TRBV27,TRBJ2-1,NA
CASSSPPLDTQYF,TGTGCCAGCAGCTCCCCGCCCCTAGATACGCAGTATTTT,NA,TRBV5-6,TRBJ2-3,NA
CASSLGTGGWDTEAFF,TGTGCCAGCAGCCTCGGGACAGGGGGCTGGGACACTGAAGCTTTCTTT,NA,TRBV11-2,TRBJ1-1,TRBD1
CASSLAGDDYEQYF,TGCGCCAGCAGCTTGGCAGGGGACGACTACGAGCAGTACTTC,few,TRBV5-1,TRBJ2-7,NA
CASSPGPGRGTQYF,TGTGCCAGCAGCCCGGGACCTGGGAGGGGGACCCAGTACTTC,NA,TRBV5-6,TRBJ2-5,TRBD2
CASSGGGRVSEAFF,TGTGCCAGCAGCGGGGGGGGAAGGGTCAGTGAAGCTTTCTTT,NA,TRBV28,TRBJ1-1,NA
CASSGPFLLVSNEQFF,TGTGCCAGCAGTGGACCATTCCTGTTGGTCTCGAATGAGCAGTTCTTC,NA,TRBV28,TRBJ2-1,NA